Given below is one TCR beta chain in context. Its specificity is unknown. Germline assignment: CDR1 GTSNPN and CDR2 SVGIG (reference sequence). This CDR3 region has 14 residues. V lost 6 bases and J 2 bases, leaving 13 bases between the germline ends. These data are taken from a study of cytomegalovirus exposure and HLA in healthy donors. Study observations and caveats: What was likely a sequencing artifact was a cluster of highly shared sequence variants. Cytomegalovirus association was listed for 150 or so TCR beta chains.

The PCR was carried out with 60 Vbeta primers and 13 Jbeta primers. Produced via immunoSEQ multiplex PCR; TCRdb's table is partial and in-frame only. The repertoire holds around 170,000 clones, with about 81% as singletons. The sequencing sample was made of PBMCs. V usage is TRBV30 and J usage is TRBJ2-2; tentative D call: TRBD1 (6 bases). This receptor was taken from a man aged 35 to 55 in good health and CMV-seronegative. The CDR3 DNA reads as TGTGCCTGTTTGGGGACATTTAACACCGGGGAGCTGTTTTTT. Protein sequence: CACLGTFNTGELFF. The whole variable domain, remainder taken from reference TRBV30 and TRBJ2-2, is SQTIHQWPATLVQPVGSPLSLECTVEGTSNPNLYWYRQAAGRGLQLLFYSVGIGQISSEVPQNLSASRPQDRQFILSSKKLLLSDSGFYLCACLGTFNTGELFFGEGSRLTVL.